The clone carrying this T cell receptor beta chain occurred a few times. What it binds is not known. This sample is part of a study of T cell responses to AZD1222 COVID-19 vaccine. Method: immunoSEQ multiplex PCR; TCRdb's copy keeps in-frame clones and lacks some. This sample has 130,000 or so clones, with approximately 85% found just once. Germline lookup yields CDR1 SGHVS and CDR2 FNYEAQ. This CDR3 is built from 16 residues. The V segment lost 1 base and the J segment 0 bases; nucleotides outside the gene matches: 3. Study-wide results and limits: The donor group comprised mostly white British people and more females; the analysis possibly underestimated clonal diversity. The study found Spike-specific TCR breadth and depth rose after two AZD1222 doses. Seropositivity was recorded at baseline in only a handful of AZD1222 recipients. Unmutated variant regions are reportedly the target of nearly half of TCRs that are spike-specific.

The receptor was derived from an adult who received the MenACWY meningococcal vaccine as a control. V is TRBV7-6 and J is TRBJ2-3; 8 bases align to TRBD2. The sample here was peripheral blood, taken 28 days after the second dose of the MenACWY control vaccine. The CDR3: CASSLELAGSTDTQYF. CDR3 bases: TGTGCCAGCAGCTTAGAGTTAGCGGGGAGCACAGATACGCAGTATTTT.